The 11 T cell receptor beta chains in this list originate from one sample, sequenced in a study of blood T cell repertoires in COVID-19. Using immunoSEQ multiplex PCR, the repertoire was profiled, and TCRdb retains in-frame clones only, with some absent. This table has fewer than 85,000 clones, 65% to 80% appearing once. The sample comprised peripheral blood. These receptors were collected from an elderly woman with active or convalescent COVID-19.

This chain links TRBV4-1 with TRBJ1-3; 7 nucleotides align to TRBD1. The V gene end was trimmed by 0 bases and the J gene end by 0 bases; junction bases not matched to a gene: 14. CDR1 is MGHRA and CDR2 is YSYEKL in the germline V gene. CDR3 length equals 20 residues. The CDR3 sequence: CASSQDLRGQTGSSGNTIYF. The CDR3 DNA follows: TGCGCCAGCAGCCAAGACCTCAGGGGACAGACTGGGAGCTCTGGAAACACCATATATTTT.

This clone was counted once. CDR3 nucleotide sequence: TGTGCCAGCAGCTTAGATCGTGTCACCCAGTACTTC. Its protein product is CASSLDRVTQYF. The chain combines TRBV11-2 with TRBJ2-5; D remains ambiguous. Per the germline V gene, CDR1 is SGHAT and CDR2 is FQNNGV. V shed 0 bases and J shed 8 bases, with 7 bases lying between them. This CDR3 is 12 amino acids long.

This CDR3 reads CASSQDKQAVYGYTF. The CDR3 bases are TGTGCCAGCAGCCAAGATAAACAGGCCGTCTATGGCTACACCTTC. The V call is TRBV3-1 (or the pseudogene TRBV3-2), the J call TRBJ1-2; tentatively, D is TRBD1 (5 bases). Deletions cut 0 bases from V and 4 bases from J, with 12 bases between. The CDR3 totals 15 residues. In germline, CDR1 is LGHDT, CDR2 YNNKEL (reference sequence).

V usage is TRBV2 and J usage is TRBJ2-2; 9 bases map to TRBD1. The CDR3 is made up of 18 amino acids. Unmatched junction bases numbered 7, after V lost 2 bases and J lost 0 bases. In germline, CDR1 is SNHLY, CDR2 FYNNEI. The CDR3 is CASSEPMRQGANTGELFF. The CDR3 nucleotides read TGTGCCAGCAGTGAACCCATGCGACAGGGGGCGAACACCGGGGAGCTGTTTTTT. The full variable domain, rest sourced from reference TRBV2 and TRBJ2-2, is EPEVTQTPSHQVTQMGQEVILRCVPISNHLYFYWYRQILGQKVEFLVSFYNNEISEKSEIFDDQFSVERPDGSNFTLKIRSTKLEDSAMYFCASSEPMRQGANTGELFFGEGSRLTVL.

In its sample, this clone was seen a few times. V is TRBV19 and J is TRBJ1-1, with D tentatively TRBD1 (5 bases). Germline assignment: CDR1 LNHDA and CDR2 SQIVND (reference sequence). CDR3 length: 13 residues. V was pared by 6 bases and J by 4 bases, with 12 bases between. CDR3 in DNA: TGTGCCAGTAGCGGGGACTTTGGCACTGAAGCTTTCTTT. Residues: CASSGDFGTEAFF.

V is TRBV30 and J is TRBJ2-7, with 7 positions matching TRBD2. CDR1 GTSNPN and CDR2 SVGIG come from the germline V gene (reference sequence). J was trimmed by 3 bases and V by 5 bases; bases with no gene match: 7. The CDR3 contains 13 residues. The CDR3 DNA sequence: TGTGCCTGGTCTGGACTAGGCGACTACGAGCAGTACTTC. Translated: CAWSGLGDYEQYF.

The chain has TRBV5-1 and TRBJ1-1, with 8 bases aligning to TRBD1. Per the germline V gene, CDR1 is SGHRS and CDR2 is YFSETQ. Trimming cost V 2 bases and J 5 bases; bases outside gene matches: 8. This CDR3 contains 15 residues. The DNA of the CDR3 is TGCGCCAGCAGCTTAGACGGACAGGGTGGGACTGAAGCTTTCTTT. The encoded protein is CASSLDGQGGTEAFF.

The genes are TRBV5-6 and TRBJ1-3; D unclear. Germline V gene data show CDR1 as SGHDT and CDR2 as YYEEEE. The V gene lost 2 bases and the J gene lost 0 bases, with 9 bases spanning the gap. This CDR3 has 15 residues. The CDR3 region is CASSFRGFSGNTIYF. CDR3 coding DNA: TGTGCCAGCAGCTTTCGGGGATTCTCTGGAAACACCATATATTTT.

This chain joins TRBV5-1 and TRBJ2-5, with TRBD2 matching over 13 bases. After removal of 6 bases from V and 3 bases from J, the junction contained 2 bases not matched to a gene. The CDR3 totals 14 residues. Per the germline V gene, CDR1 is SGHRS and CDR2 is YFSETQ. The CDR3 coding sequence is TGCGCCAGCACAGGGACTAGCGGGGAAGAGACCCAGTACTTC. It is translated as CASTGTSGEETQYF.

The gene calls are TRBV4-3 and TRBJ2-1; TRBD2 agrees at 14 bases. Germline loops: CDR1 LGHNA, CDR2 YSLEER. Trimming at V came to 4 bases and at J to 8 bases, leaving 4 bases not matched to a gene. The CDR3 is made up of 15 amino acids. CDR3 nucleotides: TGCGCCAGCAGCCCCGGGACTAGCGGGGGTTATGAGCAGTTCTTC. It codes for CASSPGTSGGYEQFF.

This chain connects TRBV5-1 to TRBJ1-1; D not resolved. This CDR3 has 16 residues. Germline V gene lookup returns CDR1 SGHRS and CDR2 YFSETQ. Trimming pared 0 bases from V and 0 bases from J, leaving 12 bases between. In nucleotides, the CDR3 is TGCGCCAGCAGCTTGGATCCGGGAAGAATGAACACTGAAGCTTTCTTT. This codes for CASSLDPGRMNTEAFF.